Each of the 13 T cell receptor beta chains below was sequenced from the same sample in a study of blood T cell repertoires in COVID-19. Some clones are missing from TCRdb's copy, which holds only in-frame ones; the method was immunoSEQ multiplex PCR. This sample has around 300,000 clones, with approximately 85% found just once. The source material was peripheral blood. The receptor set was obtained from a woman in her 70s with acute or convalescent COVID-19.

This clone was detected only a few times. This chain links TRBV5-1 with TRBJ2-1, with D possibly matching TRBD2 (5 bases). This CDR3 contains 15 residues. Trimming shortened V by 0 bases and J by 6 bases, and 13 bases separated the two germline ends. Germline CDR1 reads SGHRS; CDR2 reads YFSETQ. The CDR3 loop reads CASSLGPSLFNEQFF. As DNA, the CDR3 is TGCGCCAGCAGCTTGGGTCCTAGCCTGTTCAATGAGCAGTTCTTC.

The CDR3 here is CASSAGTGPYNSPLHF. CDR3 DNA sequence: TGTGCCAGCAGCGCCGGGACAGGCCCCTATAATTCACCCCTCCACTTT. The chain is built from TRBV5-4 and TRBJ1-6, with 8 positions matching TRBD1. CDR1 is SGHNT, CDR2 YYREEE, per germline (reference sequence). The CDR3 runs 16 residues. V was pared by 4 bases and J by 2 bases, with 5 bases of the junction left unmatched.

The chain carries TRBV29-1 and TRBJ2-7; maybe TRBD2 (5 bases). Germline loops: CDR1 SQVTM, CDR2 ANQGSEA. The length of the CDR3 is 11 residues. Trimming cost V 7 bases and J 6 bases, with 13 bases left between them. The CDR3 DNA is TGCAGCGCCGGAGAGGGTTCCGAGCAGTACTTC. It translates to CSAGEGSEQYF.

The rearrangement links TRBV5-3 to TRBJ1-1; 9 nucleotides match TRBD1. TRBV5-3 is sorted into the ORF group, with uncertain function. The CDR3 totals 15 residues. The ends lost 4 bases at V and 3 bases at J; junction bases unmatched: 7. CDR3 nucleotides: TGTGCCAGAAGCAGGGGACAGGGAAGTCACACTGAAGCTTTCTTT. This codes for CARSRGQGSHTEAFF.

The V gene is TRBV20-1, the J gene TRBJ1-5, with TRBD1 as a possible D gene (6 bases). The germline V gene encodes CDR1 DFQATT and CDR2 SNEGSKA (reference sequence). CDR3 length: 14 residues. Trimming removed 3 bases from V and 6 bases from J, with 15 bases in between. For the CDR3, the DNA is TGCAGTGCTAGTCGACGGGGGGCAACTCAGCCCCAGCATTTT. It is translated as CSASRRGATQPQHF.

This chain connects TRBV7-2 to TRBJ2-5; weak D call: TRBD2 (5 bases). Trimming took off 6 bases at V and 2 bases at J, with 10 bases between the two ends. The germline CDR1 and CDR2 sequences are SGHTA and FQGNSA. The CDR3 contains 13 residues. The CDR3 sequence: CASSQTRQETQYF. As DNA, the CDR3 is TGTGCCAGCAGTCAAACTAGACAAGAGACCCAGTACTTC.

The V and J genes are TRBV3-1 (or the pseudogene TRBV3-2) and TRBJ2-2; 7 bases map to TRBD1. CDR3 size: 14 residues. V gave up 3 bases and J gave up 10 bases; unmatched junction bases: 8. Germline loops: CDR1 LGHDT, CDR2 YNNKEL (reference sequence). The CDR3 nucleotides are TGTGCCAGCAGCCACGCAGGACAGGCAAAGGAGCTGTTTTTT. Translating it yields CASSHAGQAKELFF.

This clone was seen a single time. This rearrangement joins TRBV4-2 to TRBJ1-2; D not certain. The germline V gene encodes CDR1 LGHNA and CDR2 YNFKEQ. CDR3 length: 15 amino acids. Trimming removed 5 bases from V and 0 bases from J, with 13 bases in between. The CDR3: CASSKGRATNYGYTF. The CDR3 coding sequence is TGTGCCAGCAGCAAAGGGAGGGCAACTAACTATGGCTACACCTTC.

This chain connects TRBV19 to TRBJ1-1; D is unresolved. V dropped 3 bases and J dropped 2 bases, with 19 bases sitting between them. The CDR3 runs 17 residues. CDR1 is LNHDA, CDR2 SQIVND, per germline (reference sequence). In DNA, the CDR3 is TGTGCCAGTAGTATCAGTCCGTACAGAATCCTTAACACTGAAGCTTTCTTT. Translating gives CASSISPYRILNTEAFF.

The chain combines TRBV6-4 with TRBJ2-3; maybe TRBD1 (5 bases). The CDR3 totals 13 residues. V lost 8 bases, J lost 3 bases, and 12 bases lay in between. Germline V lookup: CDR1 MRHNA, CDR2 SNTAGT. CDR3 sequence (DNA): TGTGCCAGCGCCAGGGTTTCAACAGATACGCAGTATTTT. This translates into CASARVSTDTQYF.

The rearrangement joins TRBV25-1 to TRBJ1-1; 9 positions match TRBD1. V shed 8 bases and J 3 bases; nucleotides not matched to a gene: 10. The CDR3 runs 15 residues. The germline V gene encodes CDR1 MGHDK and CDR2 SYGVNS. The CDR3 spells CASARVGTGHTEAFF. In nucleotides, the CDR3 is TGTGCCAGCGCCCGCGTGGGGACAGGGCACACTGAAGCTTTCTTT.

Note on this clone: Different DNA sequences within this sample yield the same CDR3. This chain uses TRBV25-1 with TRBJ1-1; D perhaps matches TRBD1 (5 bases). The germline V gene encodes CDR1 MGHDK and CDR2 SYGVNS. V lost 5 bases and J lost 5, with 6 bases in between. The CDR3 covers 11 residues. The CDR3 protein is CASSRGTEAFF. As DNA, the CDR3 is TGTGCCAGCAGTAGGGGAACTGAAGCTTTCTTT. Complete variable domain (other parts from reference TRBV25-1 and TRBJ1-1): EADIYQTPRYLVIGTGKKITLECSQTMGHDKMYWYQQDPGMELHLIHYSYGVNSTEKGDLSSESTVSRIRTEHFPLTLESARPSHTSQYLCASSRGTEAFFGQGTRLTVV.

The chain has TRBV2 and TRBJ2-7, with D perhaps matching TRBD2 (5 bases). Germline CDR1 reads SNHLY; CDR2 reads FYNNEI. Trimming took off 4 bases at V and 4 bases at J, with 17 bases between the two ends. The CDR3 is 15 amino acids. For the CDR3, the DNA is TGTGCCAGCAGTGTTTTCGGGATCCAAACATACGAGCAGTACTTC. It encodes CASSVFGIQTYEQYF.